Listed here are 29 T cell receptor beta chains from one sample, sequenced in a study of blood T cell repertoires in COVID-19. Method: immunoSEQ multiplex PCR; TCRdb's copy keeps in-frame clones and lacks some. This sample has about 82,000 clones, with around 82% found just once. The sample taken for sequencing was peripheral blood. The receptors stem from a man aged 55-75 years with COVID-19, enrolled during active disease.

This clone was seen at least ten times. The chain recombines TRBV5-6 with TRBJ2-1, with TRBD1 matching 9 bases. The CDR3 consists of 15 residues. CDR1 is SGHDT, CDR2 YYEEEE, per germline. V shed 3 bases and J 8 bases; nucleotides not matched to a gene: 9. Here the CDR3 reads CASSWGQGLGDEQFF. In DNA, the CDR3 is TGTGCCAGCAGCTGGGGACAGGGATTGGGGGATGAGCAGTTCTTC.

This chain joins TRBV5-1 and TRBJ2-5; TRBD2 is a possible D gene (5 bases). Deletions cut 2 bases from V and 4 bases from J, with 9 bases between. The CDR3 has 13 amino acids. CDR1 SGHRS and CDR2 YFSETQ come from the germline V gene. CDR3 residues: CASSFMAGETQYF. The CDR3 nucleotides are TGCGCCAGCAGCTTTATGGCGGGAGAGACCCAGTACTTC.

In nucleotides, the CDR3 is TGTGCCAGCAGCCGAACTATGCGACAGGAGGAGACGCAGTATTTT. Protein: CASSRTMRQEETQYF. The rearrangement uses TRBV5-5 and TRBJ2-3, with D maybe TRBD1 (6 bases). The CDR3 consists of 15 residues. Germline V gene lookup returns CDR1 SGHKS and CDR2 YYEKEE (reference sequence). Trimming took off 4 bases at V and 9 bases at J, with 21 bases between the two ends.

The chain carries TRBV5-1 and TRBJ2-5; 14 bases are a match to TRBD2. J lost 5 bases, V lost 2 bases, and 5 bases had no gene match. Germline V gives CDR1 SGHRS, CDR2 YFSETQ. CDR3 length equals 16 residues. CDR3 bases: TGCGCCAGCAGCTTCGGGACTAGCGGGGGTCGGGAGACCCAGTACTTC. The encoded protein is CASSFGTSGGRETQYF.

This chain links TRBV19 with TRBJ1-4; tentative D call: TRBD1 (6 bases). Looked up from germline, CDR1 is LNHDA and CDR2 is SQIVND (reference sequence). The germline V and J ends were trimmed by 5 bases and 2 bases, with 12 bases remaining between them. This CDR3 has 15 residues. The CDR3 DNA is TGTGCCAGTAGTGTAACAGGGAGCACTAATGAAAAACTGTTTTTT. Translation: CASSVTGSTNEKLFF.

The chain couples TRBV7-2 to TRBJ2-5; 11 bases match TRBD1. V shed 3 bases, J shed 2 bases, and the junction held 2 bases outside the gene matches. The CDR3 consists of 15 residues. Germline CDR1 and CDR2: SGHTA and FQGNSA. CDR3 DNA: TGTGCCAGCAGCTTGGACAGGGGGCGTCAAGAGACCCAGTACTTC. Translating gives CASSLDRGRQETQYF.

CDR3 region: CASSPGAALSYEQYF. CDR3 in DNA: TGCGCCAGCAGCCCTGGGGCAGCGCTCTCCTACGAGCAGTACTTC. The chain couples TRBV4-1 to TRBJ2-7; D might be TRBD1 (5 bases). The CDR3 extends over 15 amino acids. Germline loops: CDR1 MGHRA, CDR2 YSYEKL. V dropped 4 bases and J dropped 0 bases, with 13 bases sitting between them.

This clone was seen only once. This CDR3 reads CSGQLNTEAFF. CDR3 nucleotide sequence: TGCAGCGGGCAGTTGAACACTGAAGCTTTCTTT. The chain recombines TRBV29-1 with TRBJ1-1; no firm D call. The CDR3 is made up of 11 amino acids. The V end was cut by 7 bases, the J end by 0 bases, with 6 bases between. Germline assignment: CDR1 SQVTM and CDR2 ANQGSEA.

The table lists this clone with a few counts. This rearrangement joins TRBV12-3 or TRBV12-4 to TRBJ1-1; 7 bases are a match to TRBD1. J was trimmed by 3 bases and V by 9 bases; bases with no gene match: 4. This CDR3 has 12 amino acids. The CDR3 spells CASKQGYTEAFF. CDR3 DNA sequence: TGTGCCAGTAAACAGGGGTACACTGAAGCTTTCTTT.

This chain uses TRBV13 with TRBJ2-4; 14 bases match TRBD2. Germline V gene sequence: CDR1 PRHDT, CDR2 FYEKMQ (reference sequence). Losses at the gene ends were 4 bases for V and 5 bases for J; bases not matched to a gene: 7. This CDR3 is built from 17 residues. This CDR3 reads CASSSPGLAGEENIQYF. In DNA, the CDR3 is TGTGCCAGCAGCTCCCCGGGACTAGCGGGAGAGGAAAACATTCAGTACTTC.

This chain joins TRBV27 and TRBJ2-1, with 10 bases fitting TRBD2. This CDR3 has 14 residues. Germline V gene sequence: CDR1 MNHEY, CDR2 SMNVEV (reference sequence). After removal of 9 bases from V and 8 bases from J, the junction contained 10 bases not matched to a gene. This chain's CDR3 is CASQRGGRSDEQFF. The CDR3 bases are TGTGCCAGTCAGCGGGGGGGCCGTTCCGATGAGCAGTTCTTC.

This clone occurred many times. This chain connects TRBV19 to TRBJ1-2, with TRBD1 identical over 8 bases. The germline V gene has CDR1 LNHDA and CDR2 SQIVND (reference sequence). The CDR3 loop spans 13 amino acids. V gave up 4 bases and J gave up 5 bases; unmatched junction bases: 3. DNA for the CDR3: TGTGCCAGTAGTAACGGACAGGGATATGGCTACACCTTC. Residues: CASSNGQGYGYTF.

The chain has TRBV16 and TRBJ1-6; maybe TRBD1 (5 bases). Trimming pared 8 bases from V and 7 bases from J, leaving 18 bases between. This CDR3 has 15 amino acids. Looked up from germline, CDR1 is KGHSY and CDR2 is FQNENV. CDR3 loop: CASSQGGGKNSPLHF. Here the CDR3 DNA reads TGTGCCAGCTCTCAGGGAGGCGGGAAAAATTCACCCCTCCACTTT.

The chain recombines TRBV5-1 with TRBJ2-3, with TRBD2 matching over 9 bases. Trimming at V came to 2 bases and at J to 5 bases, leaving 9 bases not matched to a gene. The CDR3 loop spans 16 amino acids. Germline V gene lookup returns CDR1 SGHRS and CDR2 YFSETQ. As DNA, the CDR3 is TGCGCCAGCAGCTTTAGGCCTAGCGGGGCCAGAGATACGCAGTATTTT. This gives the protein CASSFRPSGARDTQYF.

The chain has TRBV5-1 and TRBJ2-1; 14 nucleotides line up with TRBD2. V shed 4 bases and J 9 bases; nucleotides not matched to a gene: 9. Germline-derived CDR1 and CDR2 are SGHRS and YFSETQ. The CDR3 loop spans 16 amino acids. The CDR3 spells CASSPERLAGGAEQFF. The CDR3 DNA follows: TGCGCCAGCAGCCCGGAAAGACTAGCGGGGGGGGCTGAGCAGTTCTTC.

The J gene is TRBJ2-1, the V gene TRBV7-3; 15 nucleotides match TRBD2. The CDR3 runs to 15 residues. V shed 3 bases and J 7 bases; nucleotides not matched to a gene: 1. Germline lookup yields CDR1 SGHTA and CDR2 FQGTGA. DNA of the CDR3: TGTGCCAGCAGCTTTGGACTAGCGGGAGGGAATGAGCAGTTCTTC. This translates into CASSFGLAGGNEQFF.

The chain uses TRBV11-3 and TRBJ2-1, with 13 bases identical to TRBD2. The CDR3 covers 15 residues. Unmatched junction bases numbered 3, after V lost 4 bases and J lost 6 bases. From germline, CDR1 is SGHNT and CDR2 YENEEA. CDR3 DNA sequence: TGTGCCAGCAGCTGGGGACTAGCGGGGATCAATGAGCAGTTCTTC. It yields the protein CASSWGLAGINEQFF.

This clone was counted a single time. V usage is TRBV3-1 (or the pseudogene TRBV3-2) and J usage is TRBJ2-4; TRBD1 might be the D (6 bases). V was clipped by 1 base and J by 7 bases, with 8 bases between them. CDR3 length: 13 residues. Germline V CDR1 and CDR2: LGHDT, YNNKEL (reference sequence). The CDR3 DNA sequence: TGTGCCAGCAGCCAAGCTGGACAGAACATTCAGTACTTC. Protein sequence: CASSQAGQNIQYF.

The CDR3 is CASSLDSQGKNIQYF. CDR3 nucleotide sequence: TGTGCCAGCAGCCTGGACAGCCAAGGCAAAAACATTCAGTACTTC. This chain joins TRBV7-9 and TRBJ2-4, with D possibly matching TRBD1 (6 bases). The CDR3 spans 15 residues. Germline-derived CDR1 and CDR2 are SEHNR and FQNEAQ (reference sequence). Trimming shortened V by 5 bases and J by 3 bases, and 14 bases separated the two germline ends.

This clone was seen more than once but under ten times. The chain employs TRBV5-4 and TRBJ1-5, with D uncertain. V lost 3 bases, J lost 4 bases, and 5 bases lay in between. CDR3 length equals 12 residues. The V gene's germline CDR1 is SGHNT and CDR2 YYREEE (reference sequence). Written as DNA, the CDR3 is TGTGCCAGCAGCTCGGGGAATCAGCCCCAGCATTTT. It yields the protein CASSSGNQPQHF.

A single count supports this clone. The chain joins TRBV18 to TRBJ2-7; 7 nucleotides line up with TRBD1. With V trimmed by 5 bases and J by 2 bases, 6 bases remained unmatched. This CDR3 has 14 residues. From germline, CDR1 is KGHSH and CDR2 LQKENI. CDR3 protein: CASSAGTETYEQYF. The CDR3 DNA follows: TGTGCCAGCTCAGCCGGGACAGAGACCTACGAGCAGTACTTC.

This clone was picked up one time. This chain connects TRBV5-1 to TRBJ1-1; D perhaps matches TRBD1 (5 bases). The CDR3 sequence is 12 residues long. The V and J ends lost 1 base and 10 bases respectively, with 11 bases between them. Germline V CDR1 and CDR2: SGHRS, YFSETQ. The DNA for the CDR3 is TGCGCCAGCAGCTTGTCGGGCGGGGCAGCTTTCTTT. This gives the protein CASSLSGGAAFF.

The genes are TRBV6-5 and TRBJ1-1, with TRBD1 as a possible D gene (6 bases). CDR1 MNHEY and CDR2 SVGAGI come from the germline V gene. The CDR3 sequence is 14 residues long. V was cut by 7 bases and J by 0 bases, with 12 bases left in between. The CDR3 sequence is CASTSDSVNTEAFF. As DNA, the CDR3 is TGTGCCAGCACCTCGGACAGCGTGAACACTGAAGCTTTCTTT.

The chain carries TRBV29-1 and TRBJ2-1; TRBD2 aligns across 7 bases. The J segment lost 9 bases and the V segment lost 6 bases, leaving 8 bases of the junction unmatched. This CDR3 is 12 amino acids long. From germline, CDR1 is SQVTM and CDR2 ANQGSEA. CDR3 nucleotide sequence: TGCAGCGTCGAGTCGACTAGCATTGAGCAGTTCTTC. Translation gives CSVESTSIEQFF.

The gene calls are TRBV9 and TRBJ2-6; possibly TRBD2 for D (5 bases). The CDR3 is 15 amino acids. V lost 3 bases to trimming and J lost 0 bases, with 7 bases between them. Germline V CDR1 and CDR2: SGDLS, YYNGEE. The CDR3 here is CASSERSSGANVLTF. Here the CDR3 DNA reads TGTGCCAGCAGCGAGCGGAGCTCTGGGGCCAACGTCCTGACTTTC.

V gene TRBV7-9 combines with J gene TRBJ1-3, with D unclear. Trimming removed 4 bases from V and 2 bases from J, with 12 bases in between. Germline CDR1 and CDR2: SEHNR and FQNEAQ (reference sequence). The CDR3 has 15 amino acids. The CDR3: CASSSSGAAGNTIYF. DNA of the CDR3: TGTGCCAGCAGCTCATCGGGAGCTGCTGGAAACACCATATATTTT.

The sample holds a few counts of this clone. This chain links TRBV4-3 with TRBJ2-7; 11 bases agree with TRBD2. The germline V gene has CDR1 LGHNA and CDR2 YSLEER. There are 15 residues in the CDR3. V trimming: 0 bases; J trimming: 4 bases; junction bases outside the gene matches: 2. The CDR3 sequence is CASSQEGLADYEQYF. CDR3 coding DNA: TGCGCCAGCAGCCAAGAGGGACTAGCGGATTACGAGCAGTACTTC.

The rearrangement uses TRBV6-6 and TRBJ2-4; TRBD2 aligns across 11 bases. The CDR3 covers 20 residues. Looked up from germline, CDR1 is MNHNY and CDR2 is SVGAGI (reference sequence). Germline trimming cut 5 bases from V and 3 bases from J; bases unmatched to any gene: 18. Here the CDR3 DNA reads TGTGCCAGCAGTCTTTTGGGGCTAGCGGGAGGACTAGCGAACAAAAACATTCAGTACTTC. It codes for CASSLLGLAGGLANKNIQYF.

The chain employs TRBV10-3 and TRBJ2-3; D is perhaps TRBD1 (6 bases). The CDR3 covers 14 residues. Per the germline V gene, CDR1 is ENHRY and CDR2 is SYGVKD. The V and J ends lost 3 bases and 2 bases respectively, with 9 bases between them. The CDR3 loop reads CAISEGDITDTQYF. The CDR3 DNA is TGTGCCATCAGTGAAGGGGACATCACAGATACGCAGTATTTT.